A selection of T cell receptor beta chains follows, all from one sample in a study of blood T cell repertoires in COVID-19. The protocol was immunoSEQ multiplex PCR, while the TCRdb copy is restricted to in-frame clones and leaves out a portion. The table has 150,000 to 200,000 clones, roughly 89% seen once. The sample consisted of PBMCs or T cells enriched from blood (not recorded which). These receptors were collected from a woman in her thirties or forties with acute COVID-19. The CDR3 runs from the conserved cysteine through the conserved F or W. The order of the fields is D gene, V gene, clone size, J gene, CDR3 DNA, CDR3 protein. D genes are given only for firm matches. Clone size, where shown, is once, few, many, or a class for clones that have expanded.

TRBD2	TRBV7-8	.	TRBJ2-3	TGTGCCAGCAGCACGACCTTTAGCGGGAGGGAAACAGATACGCAGTATTTT	CASSTTFSGRETDTQYF
.	TRBV2	.	TRBJ1-5	TGTGCCAGCAGTGATTTGCGGTTTCAGCCCCAGCATTTT	CASSDLRFQPQHF
TRBD1	TRBV2	.	TRBJ1-1	TGTGCCAGCAGTGGGACAGGGGGAACTCGCGCGGACACTGAAGCTTTCTTT	CASSGTGGTRADTEAFF
.	TRBV12-2	.	TRBJ2-2	TGTGCAAGTCGCTTAGCGGCCCTGGCCACCGGGGAGCTGTTTTTT	CASRLAALATGELFF
.	TRBV9	.	TRBJ2-1	TGTGCCAGCAGCGTAGTTTCCCGGGGTGAGCAGTTCTTC	CASSVVSRGEQFF
.	TRBV7-3	many	TRBJ2-2	TGTGCCAGCAGCGCCTCGGCGGGGCGAACCGGGGAGCTGTTTTTT	CASSASAGRTGELFF
.	TRBV19	.	TRBJ1-2	TGTGCCAGTAGTATCGGGCAGGGGAACTATGGCTACACCTTC	CASSIGQGNYGYTF
TRBD1	TRBV5-5	few	TRBJ1-6	TGTGCCAGCAGCTCGCATGGGACAGAGAATTCACCCCTCCACTTT	CASSSHGTENSPLHF
.	TRBV7-8	.	TRBJ2-5	TGTGCCAGCAGCTTAGTAGTACTCCAAGAGACCCAGTACTTC	CASSLVVLQETQYF
TRBD1	TRBV5-1	.	TRBJ1-5	TGCGCCAGCAGCTCAACAGGGGGAAGCAATCAGCCCCAGCATTTT	CASSSTGGSNQPQHF
.	TRBV5-1	.	TRBJ2-3	TGCGCCAGCAGGCCGCTAGTGGCATTCGATACGCAGTATTTT	CASRPLVAFDTQYF
TRBD2	TRBV4-1	.	TRBJ2-3	TGCGCCAGCAGCCAACAGGGGGGGGCCGATTGGGCTAGCGGGGATGATACGCAGTATTTT	CASSQQGGADWASGDDTQYF
.	TRBV9	.	TRBJ1-1	TGTGCCAGCAGCGCCCGGTGGTTGGACACTGAAGCTTTCTTT	CASSARWLDTEAFF
TRBD1	TRBV6-5	.	TRBJ2-1	TGTGCCAGCAGTCGGACAGGAGTCTCCTACAATGAGCAGTTCTTC	CASSRTGVSYNEQFF
TRBD2	TRBV9	.	TRBJ2-3	TGTGCCAGCAGCCCTAGGACTAGCTTAGGAGATACGCAGTATTTT	CASSPRTSLGDTQYF
.	TRBV27	.	TRBJ1-2	TGTGCCAGCAGTTTAGGGGCGACCTATGGCTACACCTTC	CASSLGATYGYTF
.	TRBV20-1	once	TRBJ2-4	TGCAGTGCTAGTAGAGAGACGGACTCGCAGTACTTC	CSASRETDSQYF
TRBD1	TRBV28	.	TRBJ1-2	TGTGCCAGCAGTTTCTCCCGTCCGGGACAGGGGAACTATGGCTACACCTTC	CASSFSRPGQGNYGYTF
.	TRBV4-1	.	TRBJ2-7	TGCGCCAGCAGCCCCACAGAACGGCAGAGCTCCTACGAGCAGTACTTC	CASSPTERQSSYEQYF
TRBD1	TRBV6-5	.	TRBJ1-1	TGTGCCAGCAGAGGGACAGGGGCCACTGAAGCTTTCTTT	CASRGTGATEAFF
TRBD2	TRBV28	.	TRBJ2-7	TGTGCCAGCCGGACTAGCGGGGGATCCTACGAGCAGTACTTC	CASRTSGGSYEQYF
.	TRBV11-2	.	TRBJ2-3	TGTGCCAGCAGCTTAGTCAGAGATACGCAGTATTTT	CASSLVRDTQYF
.	TRBV7-2	.	TRBJ2-3	TGTGCCAGCAGCTTAGCGGTCCGAGAAGATACGCAGTATTTT	CASSLAVREDTQYF
TRBD1	TRBV28	.	TRBJ1-4	TGTGCCGCTGCTACGGGACAGAGTAATGAAAAACTGTTTTTT	CAAATGQSNEKLFF
TRBD1	TRBV25-1	.	TRBJ2-4	TGTGCCAGCAGTGACTGGGACAGGGATTTCAAAAACATTCAGTACTTC	CASSDWDRDFKNIQYF
TRBD1	TRBV11-2	.	TRBJ1-3	TGTGCCAGCAGCTTAGAAGACTCGGGACAGTTTGGAAACACCATATATTTT	CASSLEDSGQFGNTIYF
.	TRBV7-9	.	TRBJ2-4	TGTGCCATCCTCCCGTTGACAGGTCCCAAAAACATTCAGTACTTC	CAILPLTGPKNIQYF
.	TRBV27	.	TRBJ1-2	TGTGCCAGCAGTTCCTATCCAAAACGAACAGGGAACGGATCCTATGGCTACACCTTC	CASSSYPKRTGNGSYGYTF
TRBD2	TRBV27	.	TRBJ2-6	TGTGCCAGCGCGGGGGGCTCTGGGGCCAACGTCCTGACTTTC	CASAGGSGANVLTF